What follows is one TCR beta chain and its context. The antigen is unknown. Random hexamers primed reverse transcription of 0.5 to 1 ug RNA. It was immunoSEQ multiplex PCR that amplified TCR beta CDR3 across 54 Vbeta and 13 Jbeta. From the immunoSEQ multiplex PCR reads, TCRdb called clonotypes with MiXCR, one entry per CDR3 protein. The repertoire consists of roughly 150,000 distinct CDR3 sequences, with less than 97% occurring once and the leading ten covering over 0.12%. From blood CD8+ and CD4+ T cells, the TCR beta chain was sequenced. The authors negatively isolated CD8+ and CD4+ T cells and FACS-enriched TEMRA cells. In germline, CDR1 is LNHDA, CDR2 SQIVND (reference sequence). The V end lost 10 bases, the J end lost 3 bases, and 9 bases lay between the germline ends. The CDR3 is made up of 12 amino acids. This specimen belongs to a study of CD8 T cells in Susac syndrome. Whole-study findings and limits: The TCR sequencing and HLA analysis in the study involved a relatively small number of individuals, as the study acknowledged.

This TCR was recovered from a human donor with multiple sclerosis. The specimen sequenced was CD8+ T cells from PBMCs. The rearrangement links TRBV19 to TRBJ2-2, with D perhaps TRBD2 (5 bases). The CDR3 region has the DNA TGTGCCACGGGGTGGGACACCGGGGAGCTGTTTTTT. Protein product: CATGWDTGELFF.